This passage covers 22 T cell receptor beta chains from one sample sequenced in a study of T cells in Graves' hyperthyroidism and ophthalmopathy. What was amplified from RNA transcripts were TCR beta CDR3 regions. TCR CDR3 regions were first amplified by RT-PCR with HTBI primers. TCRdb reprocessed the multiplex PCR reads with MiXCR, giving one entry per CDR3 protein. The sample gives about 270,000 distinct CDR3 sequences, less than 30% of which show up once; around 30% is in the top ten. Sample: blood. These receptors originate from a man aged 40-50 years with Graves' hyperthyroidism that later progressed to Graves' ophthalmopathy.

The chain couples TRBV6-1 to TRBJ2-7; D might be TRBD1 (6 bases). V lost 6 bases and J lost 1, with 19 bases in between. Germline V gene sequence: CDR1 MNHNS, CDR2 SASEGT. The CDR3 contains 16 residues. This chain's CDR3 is CASRAPATGPSYEQYF. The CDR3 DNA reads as TGTGCCAGCAGGGCCCCGGCGACAGGCCCTTCCTACGAGCAGTACTTC.

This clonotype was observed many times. DNA for the CDR3: TGCGCCAGCAGCCAAAGCCCAGCGGGAGCTGCCAAAAACATTCAGTACTTC. Translating gives CASSQSPAGAAKNIQYF. The chain combines TRBV4-1 with TRBJ2-4; 8 bases line up with TRBD2. The V gene's germline CDR1 is MGHRA and CDR2 YSYEKL. The CDR3 covers 17 residues. The V and J ends lost 2 bases and 1 base, in that order; junction bases with no gene match: 7.

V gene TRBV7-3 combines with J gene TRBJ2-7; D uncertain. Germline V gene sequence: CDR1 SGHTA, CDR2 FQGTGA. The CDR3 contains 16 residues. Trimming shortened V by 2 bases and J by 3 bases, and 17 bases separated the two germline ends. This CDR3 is CASSLGPDPSYYEQYF. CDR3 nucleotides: TGTGCCAGCAGCTTAGGGCCAGACCCCTCCTACTACGAGCAGTACTTC. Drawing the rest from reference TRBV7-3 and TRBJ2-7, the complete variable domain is GAGVSQTPSNKVTEKGKYVELRCDPISGHTALYWYRQSLGQGPEFLIYFQGTGAADDSGLPNDRFFAVRPEGSVSTLKIQRTERGDSAVYLCASSLGPDPSYYEQYFGPGTRLTVT.

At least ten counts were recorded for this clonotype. Written as DNA, the CDR3 is TGTGCCAGCCGGTCGGCAGGAAAGCTTTCGAGCGGCTACACCTTC. It is translated as CASRSAGKLSSGYTF. V is TRBV2 and J is TRBJ1-2; D is unclear. CDR1 SNHLY and CDR2 FYNNEI come from the germline V gene. The length of the CDR3 is 15 residues. The V and J ends lost 8 bases and 8 bases respectively, with 24 bases between them.

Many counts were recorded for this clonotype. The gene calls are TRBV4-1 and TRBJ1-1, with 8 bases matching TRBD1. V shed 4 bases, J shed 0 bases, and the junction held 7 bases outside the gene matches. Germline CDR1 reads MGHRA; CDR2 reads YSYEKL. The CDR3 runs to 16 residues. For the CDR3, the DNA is TGCGCCAGCAGCCCCGGACAGGGCATTGTGAACACTGAAGCTTTCTTT. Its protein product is CASSPGQGIVNTEAFF.

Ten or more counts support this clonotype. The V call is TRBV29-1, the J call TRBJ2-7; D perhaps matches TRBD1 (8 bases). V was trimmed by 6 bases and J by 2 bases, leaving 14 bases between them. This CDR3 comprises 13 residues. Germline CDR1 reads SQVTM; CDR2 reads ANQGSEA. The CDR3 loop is CSVGGDRPYEQYF. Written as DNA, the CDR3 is TGCAGCGTGGGGGGGGACAGGCCCTACGAGCAGTACTTC.

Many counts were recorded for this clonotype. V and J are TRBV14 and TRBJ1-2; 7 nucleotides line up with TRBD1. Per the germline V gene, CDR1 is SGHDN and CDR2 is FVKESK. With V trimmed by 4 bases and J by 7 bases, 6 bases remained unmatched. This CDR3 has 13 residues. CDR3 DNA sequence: TGTGCCAGCAGCCTGAACAGGGGAAGTGGCTACACCTTC. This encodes CASSLNRGSGYTF.

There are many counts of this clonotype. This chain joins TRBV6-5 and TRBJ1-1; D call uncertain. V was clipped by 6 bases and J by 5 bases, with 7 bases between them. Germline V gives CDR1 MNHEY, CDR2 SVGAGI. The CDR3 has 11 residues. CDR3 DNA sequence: TGTGCCAGCAGACACTCAACTGAAGCTTTCTTT. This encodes CASRHSTEAFF.

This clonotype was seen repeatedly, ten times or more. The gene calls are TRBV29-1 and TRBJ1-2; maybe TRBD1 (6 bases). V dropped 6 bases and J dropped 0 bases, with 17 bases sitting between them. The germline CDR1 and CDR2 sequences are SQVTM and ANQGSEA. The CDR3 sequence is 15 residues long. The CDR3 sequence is CSVDSGGRANYGYTF. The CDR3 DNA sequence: TGCAGCGTGGACAGTGGGGGGAGAGCTAACTATGGCTACACCTTC.

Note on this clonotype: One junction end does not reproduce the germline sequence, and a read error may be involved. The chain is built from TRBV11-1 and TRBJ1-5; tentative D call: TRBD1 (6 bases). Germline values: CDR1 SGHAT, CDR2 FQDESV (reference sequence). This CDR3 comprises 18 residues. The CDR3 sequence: CTSSLGIVDKEGDQPQHF. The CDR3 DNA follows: TGTACCAGCAGCTTAGGGATCGTGGATAAAGAGGGGGATCAGCCCCAGCATTTT. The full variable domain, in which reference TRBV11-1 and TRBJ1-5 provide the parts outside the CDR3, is EAEVAQSPRYKITEKSQAVAFWCDPISGHATLYWYRQILGQGPELLVQFQDESVVDDSQLPKDRFSAERLKGVDSTLKIQPAELGDSAMYLCTSSLGIVDKEGDQPQHFGDGTRLSIL.

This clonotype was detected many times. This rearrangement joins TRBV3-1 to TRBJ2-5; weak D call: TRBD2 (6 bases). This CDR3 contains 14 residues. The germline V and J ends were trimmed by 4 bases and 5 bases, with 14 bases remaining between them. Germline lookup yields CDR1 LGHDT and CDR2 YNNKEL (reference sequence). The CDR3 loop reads CASSPWGVRETQYF. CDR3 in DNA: TGTGCCAGCAGCCCATGGGGGGTCCGGGAGACCCAGTACTTC.

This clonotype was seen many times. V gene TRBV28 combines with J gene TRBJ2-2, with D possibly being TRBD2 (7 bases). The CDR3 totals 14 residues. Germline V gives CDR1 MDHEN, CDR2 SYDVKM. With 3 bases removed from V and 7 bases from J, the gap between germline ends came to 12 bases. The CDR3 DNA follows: TGTGCCAGCAGTTTTGCGGGGGCGATCGGGGAGCTGTTTTTT. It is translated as CASSFAGAIGELFF.

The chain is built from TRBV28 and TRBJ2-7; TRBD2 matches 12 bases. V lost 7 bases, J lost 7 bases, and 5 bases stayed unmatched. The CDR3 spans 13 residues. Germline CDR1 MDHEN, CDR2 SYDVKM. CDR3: CASTSLAGGEQYF. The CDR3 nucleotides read TGTGCCAGCACCTCACTAGCGGGAGGAGAGCAGTACTTC.

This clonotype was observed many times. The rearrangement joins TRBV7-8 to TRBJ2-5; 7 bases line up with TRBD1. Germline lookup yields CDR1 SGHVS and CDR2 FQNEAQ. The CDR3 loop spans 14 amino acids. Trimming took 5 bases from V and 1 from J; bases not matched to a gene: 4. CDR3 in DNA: TGTGCCAGCAGCGACAGGACAGGCCAAGAGACCCAGTACTTC. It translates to CASSDRTGQETQYF. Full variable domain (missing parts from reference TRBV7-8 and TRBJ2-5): GAGVSQSPRYKVAKRGQDVALRCDPISGHVSLFWYQQALGQGPEFLTYFQNEAQLDKSGLPSDRFFAERPEGSVSTLKIQRTQQEDSAVYLCASSDRTGQETQYFGPGTRLLVL.

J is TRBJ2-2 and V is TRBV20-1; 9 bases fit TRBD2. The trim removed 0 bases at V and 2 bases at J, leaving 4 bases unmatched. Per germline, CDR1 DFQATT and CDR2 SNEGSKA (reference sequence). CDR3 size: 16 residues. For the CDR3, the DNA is TGCAGTGCTAGAGATCCTAGCGGGACTAACACCGGGGAGCTGTTTTTT. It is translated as CSARDPSGTNTGELFF.

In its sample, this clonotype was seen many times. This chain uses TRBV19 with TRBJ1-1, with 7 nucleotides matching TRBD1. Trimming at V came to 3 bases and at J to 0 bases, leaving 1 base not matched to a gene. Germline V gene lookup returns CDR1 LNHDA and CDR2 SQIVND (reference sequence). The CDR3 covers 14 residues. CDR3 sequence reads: CASSMGQLNTEAFF. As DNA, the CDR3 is TGTGCCAGTAGTATGGGACAGCTGAACACTGAAGCTTTCTTT.

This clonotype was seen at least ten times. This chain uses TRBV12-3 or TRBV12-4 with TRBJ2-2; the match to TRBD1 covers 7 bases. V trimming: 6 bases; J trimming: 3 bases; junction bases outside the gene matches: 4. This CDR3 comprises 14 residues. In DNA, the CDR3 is TGTGCCAGCAGGAGAGGGACAGACACCGGGGAGCTGTTTTTT. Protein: CASRRGTDTGELFF.

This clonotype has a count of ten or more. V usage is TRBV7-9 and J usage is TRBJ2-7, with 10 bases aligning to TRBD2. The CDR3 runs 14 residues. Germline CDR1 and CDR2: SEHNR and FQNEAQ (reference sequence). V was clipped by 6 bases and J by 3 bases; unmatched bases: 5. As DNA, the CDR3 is TGTGCCAGCAGTTCGACTAGCGGGTACTACGAGCAGTACTTC. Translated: CASSSTSGYYEQYF.

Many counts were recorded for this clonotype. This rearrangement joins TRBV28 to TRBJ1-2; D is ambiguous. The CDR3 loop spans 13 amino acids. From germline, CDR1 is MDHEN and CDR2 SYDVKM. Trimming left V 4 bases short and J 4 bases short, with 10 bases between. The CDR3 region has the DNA TGTGCCAGCAGTTCTCTCCCGGCCTATGGCTACACCTTC. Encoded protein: CASSSLPAYGYTF.

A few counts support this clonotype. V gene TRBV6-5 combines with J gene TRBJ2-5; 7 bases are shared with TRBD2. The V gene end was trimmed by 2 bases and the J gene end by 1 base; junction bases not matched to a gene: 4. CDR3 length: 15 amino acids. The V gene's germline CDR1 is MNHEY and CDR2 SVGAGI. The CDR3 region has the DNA TGTGCCAGCAGTTACGCCGGGAGGCTCCAAGAGACCCAGTACTTC. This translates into CASSYAGRLQETQYF.

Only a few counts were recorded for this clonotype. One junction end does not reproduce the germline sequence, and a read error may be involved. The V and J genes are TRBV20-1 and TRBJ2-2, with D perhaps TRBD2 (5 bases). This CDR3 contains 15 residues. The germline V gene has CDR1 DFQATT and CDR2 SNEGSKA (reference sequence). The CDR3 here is CSVRPGLSTTGEPFF. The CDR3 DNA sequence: TGCAGTGTTCGACCGGGCCTAAGTACCACCGGGGAGCCGTTTTTT.

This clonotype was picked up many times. For the CDR3, the DNA is TGTGCCAGCAGTTACTCGATCCCGCGGGATGGAAAGACCCAGTACTTC. Its protein is CASSYSIPRDGKTQYF. This chain connects TRBV6-5 to TRBJ2-5; D perhaps matches TRBD2 (6 bases). This CDR3 spans 16 amino acids. Trimming removed 0 bases at V and 6 bases at J, with 17 bases between. Germline CDR1 MNHEY, CDR2 SVGAGI.